A selection of T cell receptor beta chains follows, all from one sample in a study of blood T cell repertoires in COVID-19. Profiled with immunoSEQ multiplex PCR; TCRdb holds only in-frame clones, not every one. Of about 140,000 clones detected, more than 85% appear once; the ten largest clones hold less than 3%. The sequencing input was peripheral blood. Receptors were obtained from a man aged 55 to 70 with active or convalescent COVID-19. Both conserved end residues are part of each CDR3. The D gene is left open where the match is weak. Rows may omit the clone size; those that give it use once, few, many or a size class.

j_gene: TRBJ1-4; d_gene: .; abundance: .; v_gene: TRBV4-3; len: 17; CDR3aa: CASSQDAGPPRGEKLFF; CDR3nt: TGCGCCAGCAGCCAAGATGCTGGGCCTCCCCGGGGGGAAAAACTGTTTTTT
j_gene: TRBJ1-1; d_gene: .; abundance: few; v_gene: TRBV7-6; len: 16; CDR3aa: CASSSVAAAPNTEAFF; CDR3nt: TGTGCCAGCAGCTCCGTCGCCGCGGCCCCGAACACTGAAGCTTTCTTT
j_gene: TRBJ1-6; d_gene: .; abundance: .; v_gene: TRBV28; len: 14; CDR3aa: CASSPTTRVRSLHF; CDR3nt: TGTGCCAGCAGCCCAACCACGAGGGTCCGGTCCCTCCACTTT
j_gene: TRBJ2-3; d_gene: .; abundance: .; v_gene: TRBV15; len: 18; CDR3aa: CATSRDTRDPGYTDTQYF; CDR3nt: TGTGCCACCAGCAGAGATACGCGGGACCCTGGGTACACAGATACGCAGTATTTT
j_gene: TRBJ2-5; d_gene: .; abundance: .; v_gene: TRBV14; len: 11; CDR3aa: CASSQFAAQYF; CDR3nt: TGTGCCAGCAGCCAATTTGCGGCCCAGTACTTC
j_gene: TRBJ1-2; d_gene: .; abundance: .; v_gene: TRBV6-5; len: 16; CDR3aa: CASSYSSLGVGYGYTF; CDR3nt: TGTGCCAGCAGTTACTCGAGTCTAGGGGTCGGCTATGGCTACACCTTC
j_gene: TRBJ1-3; d_gene: TRBD1; abundance: .; v_gene: TRBV11-2; len: 16; CDR3aa: CASSWGQGDSGNTIYF; CDR3nt: TGTGCCAGCAGCTGGGGACAGGGCGACTCTGGAAACACCATATATTTT
j_gene: TRBJ2-3; d_gene: TRBD1; abundance: .; v_gene: TRBV24-1; len: 15; CDR3aa: CATSDAGQGSDTQYF; CDR3nt: TGTGCCACCAGTGATGCGGGACAGGGGTCAGATACGCAGTATTTT
j_gene: TRBJ1-2; d_gene: .; abundance: .; v_gene: TRBV3-1/TRBV3-2; len: 13; CDR3aa: CASTRGANYGYTF; CDR3nt: TGTGCCAGCACCCGGGGAGCTAACTATGGCTACACCTTC
j_gene: TRBJ2-3; d_gene: .; abundance: once; v_gene: TRBV28; len: 15; CDR3aa: CASSFLSGGTDTQYF; CDR3nt: TGTGCCAGCAGTTTTCTTTCAGGGGGCACAGATACGCAGTATTTT
j_gene: TRBJ1-2; d_gene: .; abundance: .; v_gene: TRBV7-3; len: 13; CDR3aa: CASSLGQDYGYTF; CDR3nt: TGTGCCAGCAGCTTAGGTCAGGACTATGGCTACACCTTC
j_gene: TRBJ1-6; d_gene: .; abundance: .; v_gene: TRBV28; len: 18; CDR3aa: CASSSHYRSGSGNSPLHF; CDR3nt: TGTGCCAGCAGTTCCCACTATAGATCGGGGTCGGGTAATTCACCCCTCCACTTT
j_gene: TRBJ2-3; d_gene: TRBD1; abundance: .; v_gene: TRBV7-2; len: 15; CDR3aa: CASSRIRTGASAQYF; CDR3nt: TGTGCCAGCAGCCGGATACGGACAGGGGCTTCGGCGCAGTATTTT
j_gene: TRBJ1-1; d_gene: .; abundance: .; v_gene: TRBV3-1/TRBV3-2; len: 15; CDR3aa: CASSQGTPGGTEAFF; CDR3nt: TGTGCCAGCAGCCAAGGCACACCTGGAGGAACTGAAGCTTTCTTT
j_gene: TRBJ2-6; d_gene: .; abundance: .; v_gene: TRBV7-2; len: 16; CDR3aa: CASSLVGGSGANVLTF; CDR3nt: TGTGCCAGCAGCTTAGTTGGCGGCTCTGGGGCCAACGTCCTGACTTTC
j_gene: TRBJ2-5; d_gene: TRBD2; abundance: .; v_gene: TRBV29-1; len: 13; CDR3aa: CSVSSGDQETQYF; CDR3nt: TGCAGCGTTTCTAGCGGGGATCAAGAGACCCAGTACTTC
j_gene: TRBJ1-6; d_gene: TRBD1; abundance: .; v_gene: TRBV2; len: 15; CDR3aa: CASRGTGNYNSPLHF; CDR3nt: TGTGCCAGCAGGGGGACAGGGAACTATAATTCACCCCTCCACTTT
j_gene: TRBJ2-5; d_gene: .; abundance: .; v_gene: TRBV2; len: 16; CDR3aa: CASRLLLGGKEETQYF; CDR3nt: TGTGCCAGCAGATTACTTCTCGGCGGCAAAGAAGAGACCCAGTACTTC
j_gene: TRBJ1-6; d_gene: .; abundance: .; v_gene: TRBV2; len: 13; CDR3aa: CASSPKTEGHLHF; CDR3nt: TGTGCCAGCAGTCCCAAGACCGAGGGTCACCTCCACTTT
j_gene: TRBJ1-4; d_gene: TRBD1; abundance: .; v_gene: TRBV27; len: 14; CDR3aa: CASRAQGVNEKLFF; CDR3nt: TGTGCCAGCAGGGCACAGGGGGTTAATGAAAAACTGTTTTTT
j_gene: TRBJ2-3; d_gene: TRBD2; abundance: .; v_gene: TRBV30; len: 16; CDR3aa: CAWSVRLGLGEDTQYF; CDR3nt: TGTGCCTGGAGTGTACGGTTGGGACTAGGGGAAGATACGCAGTATTTT
j_gene: TRBJ1-2; d_gene: .; abundance: .; v_gene: TRBV6-5; len: 14; CDR3aa: CASSYEGETDGYTF; CDR3nt: TGTGCCAGCAGTTACGAAGGAGAAACGGATGGCTACACCTTC
j_gene: TRBJ2-3; d_gene: .; abundance: .; v_gene: TRBV11-2; len: 14; CDR3aa: CASSLYVGADTQYF; CDR3nt: TGTGCCAGCAGCTTATACGTGGGCGCGGATACGCAGTATTTT
j_gene: TRBJ2-7; d_gene: .; abundance: once; v_gene: TRBV5-1; len: 18; CDR3aa: CASSGGVMGRPSSYEQYF; CDR3nt: TGCGCCAGCAGCGGAGGGGTTATGGGACGCCCCTCCTCCTACGAGCAGTACTTC
j_gene: TRBJ2-3; d_gene: .; abundance: .; v_gene: TRBV6-2/TRBV6-3; len: 15; CDR3aa: CASSPSLRGTDTQYF; CDR3nt: TGTGCCAGCAGTCCCTCATTGCGGGGCACAGATACGCAGTATTTT
j_gene: TRBJ1-3; d_gene: .; abundance: .; v_gene: TRBV18; len: 16; CDR3aa: CASSQQQGDSGNTIYF; CDR3nt: TGTGCCAGCTCACAACAACAGGGAGACTCTGGAAACACCATATATTTT
j_gene: TRBJ2-5; d_gene: TRBD1; abundance: .; v_gene: TRBV30; len: 13; CDR3aa: CAGRRGREETQYF; CDR3nt: TGTGCCGGCCGCAGGGGGCGTGAGGAGACCCAGTACTTC
j_gene: TRBJ2-2; d_gene: .; abundance: .; v_gene: TRBV6-6; len: 14; CDR3aa: CASLEGGGTGELFF; CDR3nt: TGTGCCAGTTTGGAAGGGGGGGGCACCGGGGAGCTGTTTTTT
j_gene: TRBJ2-4; d_gene: TRBD2; abundance: .; v_gene: TRBV6-2/TRBV6-3; len: 17; CDR3aa: CASSLPGTSGSPVIQYF; CDR3nt: TGTGCCAGCAGCCTCCCGGGGACTAGCGGGAGTCCTGTCATTCAGTACTTC
j_gene: TRBJ1-2; d_gene: TRBD1; abundance: .; v_gene: TRBV10-3; len: 12; CDR3aa: CAISETGDGYTF; CDR3nt: TGTGCCATCAGTGAAACAGGGGATGGCTACACCTTC
j_gene: TRBJ2-2; d_gene: .; abundance: .; v_gene: TRBV7-3; len: 12; CDR3aa: CASSSNTGELFF; CDR3nt: TGTGCCAGCAGTTCAAACACCGGGGAGCTGTTTTTT
j_gene: TRBJ2-5; d_gene: TRBD2; abundance: .; v_gene: TRBV4-2; len: 16; CDR3aa: CASSQEGGGARETQYF; CDR3nt: TGTGCCAGCAGCCAAGAGGGCGGGGGGGCACGGGAGACCCAGTACTTC
j_gene: TRBJ2-3; d_gene: .; abundance: .; v_gene: TRBV3-1/TRBV3-2; len: 13; CDR3aa: CASSYRDKDTQYF; CDR3nt: TGTGCCAGCAGCTACCGGGACAAAGATACGCAGTATTTT
j_gene: TRBJ2-7; d_gene: TRBD1; abundance: .; v_gene: TRBV7-6; len: 15; CDR3aa: CASSPSMDRSYEQYF; CDR3nt: TGTGCCAGCAGCCCGAGTATGGACAGGTCCTACGAGCAGTACTTC
j_gene: TRBJ2-5; d_gene: .; abundance: .; v_gene: TRBV2; len: 13; CDR3aa: CASLRRSGETQYF; CDR3nt: TGTGCCAGCCTAAGACGGTCGGGAGAGACCCAGTACTTC
j_gene: TRBJ2-3; d_gene: .; abundance: .; v_gene: TRBV11-2; len: 15; CDR3aa: CASSLVSGSTDTQYF; CDR3nt: TGTGCCAGCAGCTTAGTAAGCGGGTCGACAGATACGCAGTATTTT
j_gene: TRBJ1-5; d_gene: .; abundance: once; v_gene: TRBV6-1; len: 16; CDR3aa: CASSERTASSNQPQHF; CDR3nt: TGTGCCAGCAGTGAAAGGACAGCGTCTAGCAATCAGCCCCAGCATTTT
j_gene: TRBJ1-4; d_gene: TRBD1; abundance: .; v_gene: TRBV5-1; len: 13; CDR3aa: CASSFDRGEKLFF; CDR3nt: TGCGCCAGCAGCTTCGACAGGGGGGAAAAACTGTTTTTT